This TCR beta chain was sequenced in a study of T cell responses to AZD1222 COVID-19 vaccine. To note about this clone: Its antigen is as yet unknown.

The germline V gene has CDR1 LNHDA and CDR2 SQIVND (reference sequence). V lost 7 bases to trimming and J lost 4 bases, with 13 bases between them. The CDR3 contains 13 residues. Study-level points and caveats: Repertoires were obtained solely post-peak T cell response.

Measured with immunoSEQ multiplex PCR; TCRdb has only the in-frame clones, and not every one. The table shows around 90,000 clones, with 70% to 90% occurring only once. The chain uses TRBV19 and TRBJ1-2; weak D call: TRBD1 (5 bases). Sequenced here: peripheral blood, sampled on day 0 of AZD1222 vaccination. The source is an adult in good health. Written as DNA, the CDR3 is TGTGCCAGTACCACGGACGGGGGCTATGGCTACACCTTC. This gives the protein CASTTDGGYGYTF.